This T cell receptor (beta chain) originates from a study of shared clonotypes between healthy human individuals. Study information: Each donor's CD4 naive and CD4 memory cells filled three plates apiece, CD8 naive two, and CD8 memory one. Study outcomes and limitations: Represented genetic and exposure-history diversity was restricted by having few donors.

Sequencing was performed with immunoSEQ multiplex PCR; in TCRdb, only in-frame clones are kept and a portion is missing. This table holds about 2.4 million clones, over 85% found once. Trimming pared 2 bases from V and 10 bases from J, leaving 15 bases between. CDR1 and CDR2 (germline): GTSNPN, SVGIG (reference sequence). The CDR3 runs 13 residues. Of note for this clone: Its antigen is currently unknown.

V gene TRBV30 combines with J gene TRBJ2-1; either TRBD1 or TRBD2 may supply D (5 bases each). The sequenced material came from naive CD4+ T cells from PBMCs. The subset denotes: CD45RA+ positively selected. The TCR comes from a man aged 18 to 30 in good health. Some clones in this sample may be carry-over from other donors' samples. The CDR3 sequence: CAWSRQGVGEQFF. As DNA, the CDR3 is TGTGCCTGGAGTCGGCAGGGAGTAGGGGAGCAGTTCTTC.